This T cell receptor beta chain was identified during a study of blood T cell repertoires in COVID-19. Turning to the study itself: Specimens from acute and convalescent COVID-19 originated in the United States, Italy and Spain. In each case, the material was cDNA or gDNA derived from T cells, B-cell-depleted T cells, or PBMCs.

As processed by the authors: Reference gene primer amplification gave nucleated cell count estimates. Sequenced by immunoSEQ multiplex PCR; TCRdb stores in-frame clones only, minus some. V and J calls and clone size follow that table, whereas D and trimming were derived from the DNA. The sample lists just over 80,000 clones; around 81% were seen once. This clonotype originated in a man older than 75 with acute or convalescent COVID-19. Source material: peripheral blood.

DNA for the CDR3: TGTGCCAGCAGTTTAGGGGGGGGCGGACCCTATGGCTACACCTTC. Its protein product is CASSLGGGGPYGYTF. The chain employs TRBV28 and TRBJ1-2, with D possibly being TRBD1 (6 bases). V was cut by 2 bases and J by 4 bases, with 14 bases left in between. The CDR3 runs to 15 residues. The germline V gene encodes CDR1 MDHEN and CDR2 SYDVKM.